This T cell receptor (beta chain) was captured in a study of blood T cell repertoires in COVID-19. As for the study in general: The origin of the acute and convalescent COVID-19 samples was the United States, Italy and Spain. Nucleic acid was either cDNA or gDNA, and it came from T cells, B-cell-depleted T cells, or PBMCs.

In the source study's methods: Nucleated cell number was recorded as an estimate derived from reference gene primer amplification. Profiling relied on immunoSEQ multiplex PCR, and the TCRdb table lists in-frame clones only, not all of them. D and trimming were read from the DNA, whereas the V and J calls and clone size are those reported in that table. The table records 300,000 to 400,000 clones, 85% to 90% of them present only once. V lost 3 bases and J lost 8, with 17 bases in between. Looked up from germline, CDR1 is SQVTM and CDR2 is ANQGSEA. This CDR3 spans 14 amino acids. What was sequenced was peripheral blood. The chain is built from TRBV29-1 and TRBJ2-1, with a possible D match to TRBD1 (5 bases). This receptor was identified in an older woman with COVID-19, enrolled during active disease. CDR3 coding DNA: TGCAGCGTTGAGTTGCAGGGCCGTGTGGATGAGCAGTTCTTC. Translating it yields CSVELQGRVDEQFF.